The 8 T cell receptor beta chains below all came from one sample that was sequenced in a study of T cells in Graves' hyperthyroidism and ophthalmopathy. Amplification yielded TCR beta CDR3 regions, with RNA transcripts as the source. HTBI primers were employed in a first-round RT-PCR of the TCR CDR3. Via MiXCR, TCRdb re-called the multiplex PCR reads, giving one row per CDR3 protein. Here the sample spans 300,000 to 350,000 distinct CDR3 sequences, around 18% being singletons. The sample consisted of blood. The receptors were sampled from a middle-aged woman with Graves' ophthalmopathy.

There are many counts of this clonotype. The V call is TRBV12-3 or TRBV12-4, the J call TRBJ1-1; D unresolved. The CDR3 sequence is 13 residues long. V gave up 5 bases and J gave up 4 bases, with 11 bases separating them. The CDR3 DNA reads TGTGCCAGCAGTCCCCTCTTGGGCACTGAAGCTTTCTTT. Its protein is CASSPLLGTEAFF.

This clonotype was observed once. The V call is TRBV12-3 or TRBV12-4, the J call TRBJ1-1; D gene uncertain. Deletions cut 5 bases from V and 4 bases from J, with 17 bases between. This CDR3 has 15 residues. CDR3 in amino acids: CASSPPGQRATEAFF. The CDR3 bases are TGTGCCAGCAGTCCTCCGGGCCAAAGAGCCACTGAAGCTTTCTTT.

This clonotype turned up a few times. The V gene is TRBV7-1, the J gene TRBJ2-6; 9 nucleotides line up with TRBD1. TRBV7-1 is noted as an ORF with a role that remains uncertain. This CDR3 has 18 residues. V shed 2 bases, J shed 2 bases, and the junction held 7 bases outside the gene matches. Here the CDR3 DNA reads TGTGCCAGCAGCTCACCGGGACAGGGCGGCGCTGGGGCCAACGTCCTGACTTTC. The encoded protein is CASSSPGQGGAGANVLTF.

This clonotype was found many times. The chain has TRBV30 and TRBJ2-7; maybe TRBD1 (6 bases). The length of the CDR3 is 12 residues. Germline CDR1 and CDR2: GTSNPN and SVGIG (reference sequence). V lost 3 bases, J lost 6 bases, and 12 bases lay in between. In DNA form, the CDR3 reads TGTGCCTGGAGCGAGGGACATCGCGAGCAGTACTTC. It is translated as CAWSEGHREQYF.

In its sample, this clonotype was seen a few times. A read error may be the cause here, since a much bigger clone is one base away. This sequence joins TRBV2 and TRBJ2-5; no clear D. The CDR3 spans 13 residues. CDR1 SNHLY and CDR2 FYNNEI come from the germline V gene. Trimming shortened V by 4 bases and J by 4 bases, and 10 bases separated the two germline ends. Written as DNA, the CDR3 is TGTGCCAGCAGTGGGGAAATCCGAGAGACCCAGTACTTC. It codes for CASSGEIRETQYF.

This clonotype was picked up many times. This chain uses TRBV10-1 with TRBJ2-2, with D perhaps TRBD1 (5 bases). Germline V gene data show CDR1 as WNHNN and CDR2 as SYGVQD (reference sequence). The ends were cut back, 3 bases at V and 4 bases at J, with 6 bases in the middle. CDR3 length equals 13 residues. This CDR3 reads CASSDRVTGELFF. DNA of the CDR3: TGCGCCAGCAGTGACAGGGTCACCGGGGAGCTGTTTTTT.

This clonotype was detected only a few times. This chain links TRBV27 with TRBJ1-1; weak D call: TRBD1 (5 bases). Germline V gives CDR1 MNHEY, CDR2 SMNVEV (reference sequence). This CDR3 has 14 amino acids. Trimming stripped 7 bases from V and 1 base from J, with 13 bases between. The CDR3 protein is CASTHGGGNTEAFF. CDR3 in DNA: TGTGCCAGCACCCATGGGGGAGGGAACACTGAAGCTTTCTTT.

This clonotype was recorded many times. The rearrangement uses TRBV28 and TRBJ2-7, with TRBD2 matching over 8 bases. The CDR3 covers 15 residues. J was trimmed by 2 bases and V by 5 bases; bases with no gene match: 8. Germline CDR1 reads MDHEN; CDR2 reads SYDVKM. CDR3 nucleotides: TGTGCCAGCAGTGAAGGACTAGCTTCCCCCTACGAGCAGTACTTC. Protein sequence: CASSEGLASPYEQYF.